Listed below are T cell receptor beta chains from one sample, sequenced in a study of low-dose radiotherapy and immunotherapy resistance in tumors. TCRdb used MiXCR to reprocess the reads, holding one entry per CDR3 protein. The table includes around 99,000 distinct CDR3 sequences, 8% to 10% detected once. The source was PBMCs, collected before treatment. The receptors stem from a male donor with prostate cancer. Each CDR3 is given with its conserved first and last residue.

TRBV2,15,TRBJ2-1,CASSDSGGSYNEQFF
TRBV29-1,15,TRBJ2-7,CSFRGSGSGSYEQYF
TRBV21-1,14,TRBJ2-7,CASSKEDSSYEQYF
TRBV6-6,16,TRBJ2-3,CASSSRGDRGADTQYF
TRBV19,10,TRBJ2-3,CASSADTQYF
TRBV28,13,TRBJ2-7,CASSSGSGYEQYF
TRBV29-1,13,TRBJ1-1,CSVRDSRSTEAFF
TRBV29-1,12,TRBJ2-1,CSDTGSTEEQFF
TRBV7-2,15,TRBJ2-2,CASSFTPGKAGELFF
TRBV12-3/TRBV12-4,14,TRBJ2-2,CASNRLAGGGELFF
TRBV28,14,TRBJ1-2,CASTFQRTPGGYTF
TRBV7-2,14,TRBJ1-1,CASSFRRGSTEAFF
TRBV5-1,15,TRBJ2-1,CASSLEPGVGTEQFF
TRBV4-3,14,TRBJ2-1,CASSPRLAGNEQFF
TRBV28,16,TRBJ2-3,CASSLFGGVVADTQYF
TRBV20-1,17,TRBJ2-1,CSATGTSGGNSYNEQFF
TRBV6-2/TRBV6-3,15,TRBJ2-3,CASSLQGASTDTQYF
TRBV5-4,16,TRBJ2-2,CASSQTSGVNTGELFF
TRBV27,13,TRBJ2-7,CASSGGLGYEQYF
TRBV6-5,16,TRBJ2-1,CASSYQSVPDGNEQFF
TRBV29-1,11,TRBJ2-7,CSVWGGHEQYF
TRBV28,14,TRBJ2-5,CASSVGGGQETQYF
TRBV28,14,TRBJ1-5,CASSPSSRIQPQHF